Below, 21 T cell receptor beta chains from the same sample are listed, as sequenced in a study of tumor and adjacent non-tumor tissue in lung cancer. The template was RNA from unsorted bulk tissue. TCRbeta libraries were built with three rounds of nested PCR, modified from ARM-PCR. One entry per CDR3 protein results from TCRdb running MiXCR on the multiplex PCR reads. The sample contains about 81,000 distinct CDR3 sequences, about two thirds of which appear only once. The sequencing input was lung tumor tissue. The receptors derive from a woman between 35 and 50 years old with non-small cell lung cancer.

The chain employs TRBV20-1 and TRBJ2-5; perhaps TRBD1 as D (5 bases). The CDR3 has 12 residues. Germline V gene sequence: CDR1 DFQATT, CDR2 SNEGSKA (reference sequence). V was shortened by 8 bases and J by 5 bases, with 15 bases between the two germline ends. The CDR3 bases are TGCAGTAAGGACGGACACCGGGAGACCCAGTACTTC. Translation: CSKDGHRETQYF.

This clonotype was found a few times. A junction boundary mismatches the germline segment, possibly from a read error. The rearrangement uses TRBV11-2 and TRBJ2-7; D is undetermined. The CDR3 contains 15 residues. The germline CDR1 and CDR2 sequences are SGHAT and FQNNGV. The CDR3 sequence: CASGLDPQRFYEKYF. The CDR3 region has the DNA TGTGCCAGCGGCTTAGATCCCCAGAGGTTCTACGAGAAGTACTTC.

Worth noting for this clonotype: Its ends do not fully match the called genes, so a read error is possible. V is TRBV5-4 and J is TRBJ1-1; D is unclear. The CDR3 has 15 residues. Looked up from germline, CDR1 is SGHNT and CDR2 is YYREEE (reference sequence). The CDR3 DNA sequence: TGTGCCAGCAGTGGACGTTTAGAGGGCGACACTGAAGCTTTATTT. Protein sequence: CASSGRLEGDTEALF.

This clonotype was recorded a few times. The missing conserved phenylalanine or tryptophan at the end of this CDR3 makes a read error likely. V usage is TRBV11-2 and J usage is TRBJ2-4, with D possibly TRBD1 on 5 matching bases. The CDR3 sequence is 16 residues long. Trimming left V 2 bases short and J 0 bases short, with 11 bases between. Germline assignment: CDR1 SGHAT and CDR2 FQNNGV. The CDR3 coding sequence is TGTGCCAGCAGCTTATCCGGACAACTAGCCAAAAACATTCAGTACCTC. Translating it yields CASSLSGQLAKNIQYL.

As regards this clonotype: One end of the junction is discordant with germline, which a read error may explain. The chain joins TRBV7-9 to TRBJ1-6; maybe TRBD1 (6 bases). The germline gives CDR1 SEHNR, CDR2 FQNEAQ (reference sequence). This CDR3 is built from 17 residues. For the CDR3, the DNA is TGTGCAAGCAGCGCCGGGACATGGAATCTCGAAAATTCACCCCTCCACTTT. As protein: CASSAGTWNLENSPLHF.

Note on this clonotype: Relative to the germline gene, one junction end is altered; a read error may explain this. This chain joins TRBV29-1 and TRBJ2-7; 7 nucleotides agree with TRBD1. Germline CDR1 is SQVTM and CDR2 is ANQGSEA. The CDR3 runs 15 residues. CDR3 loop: CSVEGSPTGSDEHYF. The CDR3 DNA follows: TGCAGCGTTGAGGGATCCCCGACAGGGAGCGACGAGCACTACTTT.

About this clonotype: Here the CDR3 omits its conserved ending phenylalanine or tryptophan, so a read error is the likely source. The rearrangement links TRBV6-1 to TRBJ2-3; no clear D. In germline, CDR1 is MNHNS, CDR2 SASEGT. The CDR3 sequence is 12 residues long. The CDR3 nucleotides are TGTGTCTGCGCAGTTGGCACAGATACGCAGTATTCT. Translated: CVCAVGTDTQYS.

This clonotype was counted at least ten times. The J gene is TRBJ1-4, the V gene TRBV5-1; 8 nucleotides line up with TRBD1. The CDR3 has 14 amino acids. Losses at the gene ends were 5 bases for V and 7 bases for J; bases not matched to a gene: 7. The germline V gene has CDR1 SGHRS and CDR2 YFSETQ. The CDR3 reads CASRTGAGREKLFF. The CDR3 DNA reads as TGCGCCAGCAGGACAGGGGCCGGTCGTGAAAAACTGTTTTTT.

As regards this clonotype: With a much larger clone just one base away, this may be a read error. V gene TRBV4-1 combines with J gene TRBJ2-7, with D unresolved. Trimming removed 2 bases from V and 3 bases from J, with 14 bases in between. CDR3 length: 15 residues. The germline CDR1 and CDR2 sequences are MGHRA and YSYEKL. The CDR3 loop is CASSQLPDLDYEQYF. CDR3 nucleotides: TGCGCCAGCAGCCAACTCCCGGACCTCGACTACGAGCAGTACTTC.

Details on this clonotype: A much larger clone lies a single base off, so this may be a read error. CDR3 bases: TGCAGTGCTAGGGTCATCGTTGGGAATGAGCAGTTCTTC. Translating gives CSARVIVGNEQFF. The chain combines TRBV20-1 with TRBJ2-1; unclear D gene. This CDR3 has 13 residues. Trimming shortened V by 3 bases and J by 7 bases, and 13 bases separated the two germline ends. The germline CDR1 and CDR2 sequences are DFQATT and SNEGSKA (reference sequence).

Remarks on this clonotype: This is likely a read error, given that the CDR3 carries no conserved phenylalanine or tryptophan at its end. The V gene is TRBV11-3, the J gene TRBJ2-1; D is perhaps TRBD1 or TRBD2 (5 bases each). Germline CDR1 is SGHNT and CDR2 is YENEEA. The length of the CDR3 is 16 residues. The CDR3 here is CASSRQGVSGYNGQFS. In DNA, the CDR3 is TGTGCCAGCAGCAGGCAGGGCGTATCGGGGTACAATGGGCAGTTCTCC.

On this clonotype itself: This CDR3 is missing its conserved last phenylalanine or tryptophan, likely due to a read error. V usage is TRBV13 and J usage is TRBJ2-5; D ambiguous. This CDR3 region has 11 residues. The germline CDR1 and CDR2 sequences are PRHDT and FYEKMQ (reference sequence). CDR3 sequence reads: CAGSLGETQYL. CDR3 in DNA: TGTGCCGGCAGCTTAGGGGAGACCCAGTACCTC.

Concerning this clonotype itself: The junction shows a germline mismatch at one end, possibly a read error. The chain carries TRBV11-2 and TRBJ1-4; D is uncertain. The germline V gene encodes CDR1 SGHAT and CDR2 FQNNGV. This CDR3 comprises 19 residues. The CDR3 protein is CASTPNLKVAPRANEKLFF. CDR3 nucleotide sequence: TGTGCTAGCACTCCCAACTTGAAGGTAGCCCCAAGGGCTAATGAAAAACTGTTTTTT.

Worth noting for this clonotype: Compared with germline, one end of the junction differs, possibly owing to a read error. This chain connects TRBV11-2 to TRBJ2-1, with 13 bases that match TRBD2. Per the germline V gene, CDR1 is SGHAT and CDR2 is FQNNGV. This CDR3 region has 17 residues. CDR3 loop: CTSNRRTSGSSYNEQFF. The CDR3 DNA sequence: TGTACCAGCAACAGAAGGACTAGCGGGAGCTCCTACAATGAGCAGTTCTTC.

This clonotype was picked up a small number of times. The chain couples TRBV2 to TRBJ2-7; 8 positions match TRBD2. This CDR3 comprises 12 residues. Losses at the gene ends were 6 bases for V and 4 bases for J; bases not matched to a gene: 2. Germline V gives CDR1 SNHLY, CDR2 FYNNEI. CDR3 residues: CASSRGGYEQYF. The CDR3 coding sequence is TGTGCCAGCAGCCGGGGGGGTTACGAGCAGTACTTC.

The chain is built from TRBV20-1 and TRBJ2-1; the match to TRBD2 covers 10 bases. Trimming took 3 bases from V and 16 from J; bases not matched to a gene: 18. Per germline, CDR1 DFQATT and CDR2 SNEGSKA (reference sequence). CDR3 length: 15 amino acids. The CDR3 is CSARGTSGIYNGQFF. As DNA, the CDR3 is TGCAGTGCTAGGGGTACTAGCGGGATCTACAATGGGCAATTCTTC.

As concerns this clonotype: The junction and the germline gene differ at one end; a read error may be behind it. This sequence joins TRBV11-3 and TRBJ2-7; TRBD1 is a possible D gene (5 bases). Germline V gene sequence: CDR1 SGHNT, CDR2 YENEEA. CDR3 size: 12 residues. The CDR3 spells CVSSFSGYGQYF. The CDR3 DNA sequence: TGTGTCAGCAGCTTTTCAGGGTACGGGCAGTACTTC.

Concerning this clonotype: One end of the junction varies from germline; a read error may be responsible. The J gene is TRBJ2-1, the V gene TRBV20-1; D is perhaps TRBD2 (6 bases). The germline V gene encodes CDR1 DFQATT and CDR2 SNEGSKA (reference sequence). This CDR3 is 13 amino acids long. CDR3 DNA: TGCAATGCTAGAACTAGCCCAGGGAATGAGCAGTTCTTC. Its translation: CNARTSPGNEQFF.

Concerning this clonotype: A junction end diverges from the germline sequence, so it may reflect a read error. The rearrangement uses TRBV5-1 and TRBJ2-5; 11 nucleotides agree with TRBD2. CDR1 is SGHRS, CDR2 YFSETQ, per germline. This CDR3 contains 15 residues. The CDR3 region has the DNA TGCGCCAACAGCTTTAGCGGGGGGGCCACGGCGACCCAGTATTTC. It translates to CANSFSGGATATQYF.

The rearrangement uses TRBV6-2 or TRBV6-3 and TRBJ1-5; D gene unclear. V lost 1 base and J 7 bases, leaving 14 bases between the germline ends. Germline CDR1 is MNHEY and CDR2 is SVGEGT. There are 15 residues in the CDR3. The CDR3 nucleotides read TGTGCCAGCAGTTACTTAGGGTATAGGAAACAGCCCCAGCATTTT. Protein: CASSYLGYRKQPQHF.

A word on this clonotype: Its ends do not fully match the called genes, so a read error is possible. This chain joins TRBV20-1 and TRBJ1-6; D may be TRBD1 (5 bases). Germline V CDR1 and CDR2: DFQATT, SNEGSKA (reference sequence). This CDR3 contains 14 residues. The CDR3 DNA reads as TGCAGTGCTAGAGTGGGACGAGATAATTCACCCCCCCACTTT. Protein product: CSARVGRDNSPPHF.